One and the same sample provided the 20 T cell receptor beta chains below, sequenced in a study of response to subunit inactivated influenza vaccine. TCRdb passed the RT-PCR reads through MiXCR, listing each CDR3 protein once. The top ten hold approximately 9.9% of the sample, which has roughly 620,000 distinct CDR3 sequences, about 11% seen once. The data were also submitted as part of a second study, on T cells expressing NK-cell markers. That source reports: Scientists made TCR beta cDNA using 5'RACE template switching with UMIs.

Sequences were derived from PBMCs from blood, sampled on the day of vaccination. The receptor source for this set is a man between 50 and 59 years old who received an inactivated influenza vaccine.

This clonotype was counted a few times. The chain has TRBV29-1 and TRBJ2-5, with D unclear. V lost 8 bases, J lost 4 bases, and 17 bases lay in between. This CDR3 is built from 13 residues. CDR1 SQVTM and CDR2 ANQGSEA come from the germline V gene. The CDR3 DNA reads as TGCAGCACTGGACGCTCTCCTGCAGAGACCCAGTACTTC. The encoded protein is CSTGRSPAETQYF.

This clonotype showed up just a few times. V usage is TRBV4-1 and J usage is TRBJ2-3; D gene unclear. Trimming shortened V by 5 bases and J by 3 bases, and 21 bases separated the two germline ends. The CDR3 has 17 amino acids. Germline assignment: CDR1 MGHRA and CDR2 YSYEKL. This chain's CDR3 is CASSSENGLFGTDTQYF. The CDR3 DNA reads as TGCGCCAGCAGCTCCGAGAATGGCCTCTTTGGGACAGATACGCAGTATTTT.

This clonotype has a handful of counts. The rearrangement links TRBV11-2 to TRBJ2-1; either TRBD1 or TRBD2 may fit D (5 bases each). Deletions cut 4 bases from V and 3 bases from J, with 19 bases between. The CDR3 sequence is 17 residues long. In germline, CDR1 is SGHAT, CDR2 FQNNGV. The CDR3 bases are TGTGCCAGCAGCTCTAGGGTGGGACCTCTGAACTACAATGAGCAGTTCTTC. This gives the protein CASSSRVGPLNYNEQFF. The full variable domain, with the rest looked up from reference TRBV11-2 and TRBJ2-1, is EAGVAQSPRYKIIEKRQSVAFWCNPISGHATLYWYQQILGQGPKLLIQFQNNGVVDDSQLPKDRFSAERLKGVDSTLKIQPAKLEDSAVYLCASSSRVGPLNYNEQFFGPGTRLTVL.

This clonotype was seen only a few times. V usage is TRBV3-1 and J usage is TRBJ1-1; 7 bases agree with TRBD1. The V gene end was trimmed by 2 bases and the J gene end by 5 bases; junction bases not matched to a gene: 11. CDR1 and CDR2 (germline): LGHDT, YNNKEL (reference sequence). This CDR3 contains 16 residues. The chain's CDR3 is CASSQRTGTEETEAFF. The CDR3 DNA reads TGTGCCAGCAGCCAACGGACCGGGACAGAGGAAACTGAAGCTTTCTTT.

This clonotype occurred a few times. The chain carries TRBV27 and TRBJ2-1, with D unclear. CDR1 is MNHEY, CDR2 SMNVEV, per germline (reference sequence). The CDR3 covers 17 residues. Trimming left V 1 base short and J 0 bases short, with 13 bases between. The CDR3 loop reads CASSLFPGASSYNEQFF. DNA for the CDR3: TGTGCCAGCAGTTTATTCCCAGGAGCCAGCTCCTACAATGAGCAGTTCTTC.

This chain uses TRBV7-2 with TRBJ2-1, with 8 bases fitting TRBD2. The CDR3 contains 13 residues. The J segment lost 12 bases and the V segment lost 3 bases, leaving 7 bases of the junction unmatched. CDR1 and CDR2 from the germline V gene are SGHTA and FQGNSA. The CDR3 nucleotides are TGTGCCAGCAGCTTGGGAGCGGGGGTGGGGCAGTTCTTC. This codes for CASSLGAGVGQFF.

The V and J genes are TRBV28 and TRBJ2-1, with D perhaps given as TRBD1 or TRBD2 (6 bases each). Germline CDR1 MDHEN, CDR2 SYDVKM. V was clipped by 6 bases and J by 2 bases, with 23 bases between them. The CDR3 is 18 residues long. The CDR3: CASSLGLFGGGPYNEQFF. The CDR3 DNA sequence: TGTGCCAGCAGCCTGGGACTCTTCGGTGGGGGCCCCTACAATGAGCAGTTCTTC.

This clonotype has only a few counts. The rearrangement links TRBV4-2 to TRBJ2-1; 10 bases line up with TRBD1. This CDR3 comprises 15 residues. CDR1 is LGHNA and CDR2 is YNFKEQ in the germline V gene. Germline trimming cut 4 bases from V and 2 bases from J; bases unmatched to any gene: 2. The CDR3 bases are TGTGCCAGCAGCCCGGACAGGGGGACCTACAATGAGCAGTTCTTC. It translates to CASSPDRGTYNEQFF.

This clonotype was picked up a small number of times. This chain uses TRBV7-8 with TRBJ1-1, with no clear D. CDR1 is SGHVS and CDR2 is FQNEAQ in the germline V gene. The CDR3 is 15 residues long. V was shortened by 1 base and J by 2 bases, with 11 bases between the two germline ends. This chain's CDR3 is CASSLVRTENTEAFF. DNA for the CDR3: TGTGCCAGCAGCTTAGTAAGAACAGAAAACACTGAAGCTTTCTTT.

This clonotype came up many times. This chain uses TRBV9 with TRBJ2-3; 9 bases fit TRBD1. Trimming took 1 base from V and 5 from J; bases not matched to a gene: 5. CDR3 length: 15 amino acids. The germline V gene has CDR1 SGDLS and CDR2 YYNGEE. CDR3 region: CASSVLGDRVDTQYF. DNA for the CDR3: TGTGCCAGCAGCGTATTAGGGGACAGGGTAGATACGCAGTATTTT.

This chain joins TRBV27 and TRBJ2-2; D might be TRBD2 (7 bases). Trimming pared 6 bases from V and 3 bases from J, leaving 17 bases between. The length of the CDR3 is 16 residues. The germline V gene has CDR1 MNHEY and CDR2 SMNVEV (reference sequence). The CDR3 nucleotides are TGTGCCAGCAGCACCCTGGCGGGGGCCTACACCGGGGAGCTGTTTTTT. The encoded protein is CASSTLAGAYTGELFF.

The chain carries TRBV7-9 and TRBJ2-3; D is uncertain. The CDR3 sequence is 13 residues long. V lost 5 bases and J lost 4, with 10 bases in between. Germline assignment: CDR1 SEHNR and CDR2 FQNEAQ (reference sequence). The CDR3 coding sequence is TGTGCCAGCAGCCAATGGTCGGCAGATACGCAGTATTTT. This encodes CASSQWSADTQYF.

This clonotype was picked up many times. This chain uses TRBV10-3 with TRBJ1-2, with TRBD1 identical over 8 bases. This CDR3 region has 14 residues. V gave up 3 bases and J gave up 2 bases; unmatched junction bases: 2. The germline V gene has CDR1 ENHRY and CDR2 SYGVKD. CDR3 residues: CAISEQGVNYGYTF. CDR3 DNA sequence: TGTGCCATCAGTGAACAGGGGGTCAACTATGGCTACACCTTC.

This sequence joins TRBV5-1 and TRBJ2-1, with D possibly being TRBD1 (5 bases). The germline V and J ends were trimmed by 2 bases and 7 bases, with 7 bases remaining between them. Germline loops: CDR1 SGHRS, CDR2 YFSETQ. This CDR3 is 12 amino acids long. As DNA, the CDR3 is TGCGCCAGCAGCTTCAGGGAAAATGAGCAGTTCTTC. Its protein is CASSFRENEQFF.

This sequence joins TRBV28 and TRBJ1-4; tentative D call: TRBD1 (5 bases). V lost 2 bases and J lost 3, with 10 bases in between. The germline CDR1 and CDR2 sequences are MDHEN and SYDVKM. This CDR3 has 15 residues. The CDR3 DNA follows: TGTGCCAGCAGTTTACGCCTGGGGGCTAATGAAAAACTGTTTTTT. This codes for CASSLRLGANEKLFF.

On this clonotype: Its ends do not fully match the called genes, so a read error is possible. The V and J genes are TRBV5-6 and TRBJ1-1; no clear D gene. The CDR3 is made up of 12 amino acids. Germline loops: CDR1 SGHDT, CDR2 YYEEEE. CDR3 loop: CTSSLVADEAFF. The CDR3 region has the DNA TGTACCAGCAGCTTGGTGGCAGATGAAGCTTTCTTT. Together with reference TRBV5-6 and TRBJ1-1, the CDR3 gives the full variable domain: DAGVTQSPTHLIKTRGQQVTLRCSPKSGHDTVSWYQQALGQGPQFIFQYYEEEERQRGNFPDRFSGHQFPNYSSELNVNALLLGDSALYLCTSSLVADEAFFGQGTRLTVV.

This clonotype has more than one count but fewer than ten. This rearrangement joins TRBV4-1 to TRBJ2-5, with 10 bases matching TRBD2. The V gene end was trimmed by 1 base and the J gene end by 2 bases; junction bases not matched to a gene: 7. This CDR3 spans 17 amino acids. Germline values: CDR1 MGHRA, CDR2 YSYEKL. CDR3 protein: CASSQGASGGSQETQYF. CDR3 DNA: TGCGCCAGCAGCCAAGGCGCTAGCGGGGGTTCGCAAGAGACCCAGTACTTC.

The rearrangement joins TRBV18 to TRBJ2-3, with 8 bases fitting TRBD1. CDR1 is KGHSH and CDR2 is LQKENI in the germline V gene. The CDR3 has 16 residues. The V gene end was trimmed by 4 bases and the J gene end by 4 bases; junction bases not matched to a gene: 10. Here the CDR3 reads CASSHLNRGNADTQYF. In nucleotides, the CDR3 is TGTGCCAGCTCACACCTTAACAGGGGGAACGCAGATACGCAGTATTTT.

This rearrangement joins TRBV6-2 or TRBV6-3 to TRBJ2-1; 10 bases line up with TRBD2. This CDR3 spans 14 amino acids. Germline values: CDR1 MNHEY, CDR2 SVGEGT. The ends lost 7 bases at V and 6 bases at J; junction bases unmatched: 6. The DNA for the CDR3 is TGTGCCAGCACTCCTAGCGGGAGTGGCAATGAGCAGTTCTTC. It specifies CASTPSGSGNEQFF.

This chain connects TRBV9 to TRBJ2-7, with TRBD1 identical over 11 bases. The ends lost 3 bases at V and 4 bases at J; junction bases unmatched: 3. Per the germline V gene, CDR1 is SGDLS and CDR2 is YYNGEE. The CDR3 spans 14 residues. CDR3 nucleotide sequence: TGTGCCAGCAGCGAGGGACAGGGGGATTACGAGCAGTACTTC. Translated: CASSEGQGDYEQYF.